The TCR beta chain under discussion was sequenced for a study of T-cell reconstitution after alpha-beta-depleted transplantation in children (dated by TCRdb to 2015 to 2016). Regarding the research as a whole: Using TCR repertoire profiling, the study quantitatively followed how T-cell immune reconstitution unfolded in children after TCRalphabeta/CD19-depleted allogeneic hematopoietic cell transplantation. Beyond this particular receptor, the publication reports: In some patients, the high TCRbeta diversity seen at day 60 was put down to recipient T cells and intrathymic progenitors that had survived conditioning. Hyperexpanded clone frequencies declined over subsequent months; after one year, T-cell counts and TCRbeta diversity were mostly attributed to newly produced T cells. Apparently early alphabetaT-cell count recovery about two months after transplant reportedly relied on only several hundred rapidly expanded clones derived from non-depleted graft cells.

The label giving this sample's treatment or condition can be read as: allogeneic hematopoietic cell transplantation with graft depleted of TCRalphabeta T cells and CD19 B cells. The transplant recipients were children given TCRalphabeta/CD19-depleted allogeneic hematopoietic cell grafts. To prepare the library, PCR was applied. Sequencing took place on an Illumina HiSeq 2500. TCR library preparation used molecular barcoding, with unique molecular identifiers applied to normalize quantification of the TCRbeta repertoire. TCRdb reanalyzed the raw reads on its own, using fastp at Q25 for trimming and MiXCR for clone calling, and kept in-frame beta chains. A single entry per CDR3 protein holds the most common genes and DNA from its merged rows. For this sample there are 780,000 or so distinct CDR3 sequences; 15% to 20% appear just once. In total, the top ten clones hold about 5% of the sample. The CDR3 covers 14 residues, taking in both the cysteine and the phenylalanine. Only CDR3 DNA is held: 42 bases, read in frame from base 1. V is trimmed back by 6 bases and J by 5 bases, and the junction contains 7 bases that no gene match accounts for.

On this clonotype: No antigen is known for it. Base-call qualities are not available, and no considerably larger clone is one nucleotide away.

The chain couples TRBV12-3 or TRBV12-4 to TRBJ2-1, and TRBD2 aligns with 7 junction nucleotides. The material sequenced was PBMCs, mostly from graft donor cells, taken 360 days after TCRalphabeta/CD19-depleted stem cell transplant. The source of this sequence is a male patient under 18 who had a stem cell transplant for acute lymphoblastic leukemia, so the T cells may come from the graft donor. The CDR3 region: CASRRFGTNNEQFF. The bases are TGTGCCAGCAGGAGGTTCGGGACTAACAATGAGCAGTTCTTC.